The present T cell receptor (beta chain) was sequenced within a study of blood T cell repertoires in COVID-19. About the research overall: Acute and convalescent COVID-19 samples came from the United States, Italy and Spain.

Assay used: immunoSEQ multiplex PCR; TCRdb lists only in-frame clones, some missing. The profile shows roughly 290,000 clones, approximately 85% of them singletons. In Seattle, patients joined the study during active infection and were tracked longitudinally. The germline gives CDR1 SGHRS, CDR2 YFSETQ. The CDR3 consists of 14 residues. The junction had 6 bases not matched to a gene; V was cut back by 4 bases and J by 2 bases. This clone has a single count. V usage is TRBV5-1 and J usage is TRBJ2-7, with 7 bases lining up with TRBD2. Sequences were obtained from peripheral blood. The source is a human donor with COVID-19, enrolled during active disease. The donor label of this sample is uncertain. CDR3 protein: CASSLGTITYEQYF. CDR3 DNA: TGCGCCAGCAGCCTCGGGACTATAACCTACGAGCAGTACTTC.